This TCR beta chain derives from a study of CD8 T cells in Susac syndrome. Study-wide background: There were over five sequenced Susac syndrome patients with active disease and about eight in remission.

An amount of RNA that ranged from roughly 0.45 to 1 ug was reverse transcribed with random hexamers. In TCRdb, the immunoSEQ multiplex PCR reads were re-called with MiXCR into one record per CDR3 protein. The repertoire holds roughly 190,000 distinct CDR3 sequences, approximately 95% seen once, with around 0.15% in the top ten. The J segment lost 9 bases and the V segment lost 3 bases, leaving 4 bases of the junction unmatched. This CDR3 region has 14 residues. Germline CDR1 SGHRS, CDR2 YFSETQ. The chain has TRBV5-1 and TRBJ2-1; TRBD2 aligns across 12 bases. Sequenced material: CD8+ T cells from PBMCs. This TCR derives from a human donor with Susac syndrome. Written as DNA, the CDR3 is TGCGCCAGCAGCTCTGGACTAGCGGGACCTGAGCAGTTCTTC. Translation gives CASSSGLAGPEQFF. Supplemented by reference TRBV5-1 and TRBJ2-1, the full variable domain reads KAGVTQTPRYLIKTRGQQVTLSCSPISGHRSVSWYQQTPGQGLQFLFEYFSETQRNKGNFPGRFSGRQFSNSRSEMNVSTLELGDSALYLCASSSGLAGPEQFFGPGTRLTVL.